This T cell receptor (beta chain) was identified in a study of T-cell memory formation after mild COVID-19. This clonotype has ten or more counts. V was pared by 3 bases and J by 5 bases, with 10 bases between. The CDR3 has 13 amino acids. TCRdb itself ran the 5' RACE reads through MiXCR, one entry per CDR3 protein. The sample includes roughly 620,000 distinct CDR3 sequences, about a sixth of them seen just once. The sample consisted of PBMCs or a T cell subset sorted from them (not recorded which). This chain uses TRBV12-3 or TRBV12-4 with TRBJ1-1; possible D gene TRBD1, 6 bases. The TCR comes from an adult woman who had mild COVID-19 (a few samples of this study predate the infection). Cell type and time point are not known. This CDR3 is CASSFTGATEAFF. DNA of the CDR3: TGTGCCAGCAGTTTTACGGGGGCGACTGAAGCTTTCTTT.